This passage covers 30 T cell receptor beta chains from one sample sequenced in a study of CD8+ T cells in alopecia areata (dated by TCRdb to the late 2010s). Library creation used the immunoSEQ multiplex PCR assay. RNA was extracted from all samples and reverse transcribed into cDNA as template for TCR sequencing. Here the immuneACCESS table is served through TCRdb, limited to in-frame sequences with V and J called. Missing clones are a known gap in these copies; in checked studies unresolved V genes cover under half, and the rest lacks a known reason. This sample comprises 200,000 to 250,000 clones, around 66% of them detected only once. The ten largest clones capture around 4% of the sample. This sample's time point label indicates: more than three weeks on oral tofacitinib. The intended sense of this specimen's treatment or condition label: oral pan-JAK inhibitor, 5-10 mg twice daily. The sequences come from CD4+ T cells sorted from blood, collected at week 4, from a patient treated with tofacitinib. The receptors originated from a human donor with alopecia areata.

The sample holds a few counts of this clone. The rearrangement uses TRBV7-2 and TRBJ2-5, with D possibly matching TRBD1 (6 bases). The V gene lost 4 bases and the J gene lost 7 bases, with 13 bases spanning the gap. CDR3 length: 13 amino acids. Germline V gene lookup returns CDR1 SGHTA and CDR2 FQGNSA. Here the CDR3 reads CASSSRRGWTQYF. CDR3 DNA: TGTGCCAGCAGCTCCCGTAGGGGGTGGACCCAGTACTTC.

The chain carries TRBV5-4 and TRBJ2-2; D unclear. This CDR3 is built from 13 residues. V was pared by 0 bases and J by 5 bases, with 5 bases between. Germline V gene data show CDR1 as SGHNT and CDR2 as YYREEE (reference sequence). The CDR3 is CASSLVSTGELFF. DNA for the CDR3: TGTGCCAGCAGCTTGGTGTCTACCGGGGAGCTGTTTTTT.

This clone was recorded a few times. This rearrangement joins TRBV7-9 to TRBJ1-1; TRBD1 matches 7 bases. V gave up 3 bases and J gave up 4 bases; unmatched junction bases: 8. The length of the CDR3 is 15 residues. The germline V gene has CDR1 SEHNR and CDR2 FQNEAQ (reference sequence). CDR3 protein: CASSFSRQGSTEAFF. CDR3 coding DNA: TGTGCCAGCAGCTTTAGCAGACAGGGCAGCACTGAAGCTTTCTTT.

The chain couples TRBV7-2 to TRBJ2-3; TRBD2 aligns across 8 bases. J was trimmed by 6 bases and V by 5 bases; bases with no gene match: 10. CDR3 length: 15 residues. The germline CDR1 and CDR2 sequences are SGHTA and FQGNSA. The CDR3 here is CASSRQGLVGDTQYF. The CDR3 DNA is TGTGCCAGCAGCCGTCAGGGACTAGTCGGTGATACGCAGTATTTT.

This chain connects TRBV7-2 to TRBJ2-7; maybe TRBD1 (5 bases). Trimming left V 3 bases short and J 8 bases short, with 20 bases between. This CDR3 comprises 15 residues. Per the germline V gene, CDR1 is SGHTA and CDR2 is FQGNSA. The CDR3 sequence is CASSLKGPPFPKQYF. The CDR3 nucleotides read TGTGCCAGCAGCTTGAAGGGGCCCCCCTTTCCTAAGCAGTACTTC. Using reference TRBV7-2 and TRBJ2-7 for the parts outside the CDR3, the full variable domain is GAGVSQSPSNKVTEKGKDVELRCDPISGHTALYWYRQSLGQGLEFLIYFQGNSAPDKSGLPSDRFSAERTGGSVSTLTIQRTQQEDSAVYLCASSLKGPPFPKQYFGPGTRLTVT.

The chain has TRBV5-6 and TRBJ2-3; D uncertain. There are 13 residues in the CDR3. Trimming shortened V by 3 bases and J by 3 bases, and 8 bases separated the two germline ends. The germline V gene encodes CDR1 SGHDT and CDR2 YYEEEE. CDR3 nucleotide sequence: TGTGCCAGCAGCTCTCGATTGACAGATACGCAGTATTTT. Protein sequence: CASSSRLTDTQYF.

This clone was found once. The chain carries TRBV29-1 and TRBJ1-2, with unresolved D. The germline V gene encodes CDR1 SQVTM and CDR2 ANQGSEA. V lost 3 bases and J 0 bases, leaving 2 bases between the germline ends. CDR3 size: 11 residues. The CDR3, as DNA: TGCAGCGTTGAGGCTAACTATGGCTACACCTTC. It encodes CSVEANYGYTF.

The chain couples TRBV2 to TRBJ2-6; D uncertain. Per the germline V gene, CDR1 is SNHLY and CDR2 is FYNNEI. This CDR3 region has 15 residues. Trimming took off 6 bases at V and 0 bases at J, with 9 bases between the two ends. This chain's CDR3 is CASRDSSSGANVLTF. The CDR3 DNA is TGTGCCAGCAGAGATTCAAGCTCTGGGGCCAACGTCCTGACTTTC.

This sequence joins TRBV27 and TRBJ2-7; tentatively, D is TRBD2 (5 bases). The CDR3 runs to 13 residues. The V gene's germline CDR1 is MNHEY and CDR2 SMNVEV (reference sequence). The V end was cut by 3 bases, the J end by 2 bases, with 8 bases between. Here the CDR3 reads CASSFFGAYEQYF. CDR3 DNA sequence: TGTGCCAGCAGTTTTTTCGGGGCCTACGAGCAGTACTTC.

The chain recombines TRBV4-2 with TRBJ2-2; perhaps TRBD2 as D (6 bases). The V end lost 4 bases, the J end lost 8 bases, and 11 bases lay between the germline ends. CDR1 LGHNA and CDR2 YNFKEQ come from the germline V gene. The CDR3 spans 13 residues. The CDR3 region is CASSRTSLGELFF. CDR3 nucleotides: TGTGCCAGCAGCCGCACTAGCTTGGGGGAGCTGTTTTTT.

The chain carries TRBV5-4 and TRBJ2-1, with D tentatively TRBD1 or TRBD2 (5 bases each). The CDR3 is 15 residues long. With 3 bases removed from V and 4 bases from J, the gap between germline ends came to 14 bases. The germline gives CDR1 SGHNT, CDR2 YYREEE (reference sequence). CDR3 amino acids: CASSSRDGKYNEQFF. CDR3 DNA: TGTGCCAGCAGCTCCCGGGACGGGAAGTACAATGAGCAGTTCTTC.

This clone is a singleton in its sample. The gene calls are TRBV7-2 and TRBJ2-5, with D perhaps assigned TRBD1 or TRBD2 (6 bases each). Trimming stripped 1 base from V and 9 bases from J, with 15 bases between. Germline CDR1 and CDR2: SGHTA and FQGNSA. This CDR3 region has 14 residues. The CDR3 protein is CASSLGGARSAQYF. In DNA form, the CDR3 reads TGTGCCAGCAGCTTAGGGGGGGCTAGGTCCGCCCAGTACTTC.

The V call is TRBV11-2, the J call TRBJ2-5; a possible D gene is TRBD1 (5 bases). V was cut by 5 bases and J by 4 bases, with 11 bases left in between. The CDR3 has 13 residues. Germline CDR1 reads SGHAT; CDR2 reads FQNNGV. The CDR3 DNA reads TGTGCCAGCAGCCAAGACAGAATAGAGACCCAGTACTTC. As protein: CASSQDRIETQYF.

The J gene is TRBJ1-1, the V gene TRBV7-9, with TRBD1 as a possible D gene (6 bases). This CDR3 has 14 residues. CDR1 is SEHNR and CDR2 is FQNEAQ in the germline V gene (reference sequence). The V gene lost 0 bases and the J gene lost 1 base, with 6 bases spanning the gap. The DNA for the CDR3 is TGTGCCAGCAGCTTAGCGGACAGGAACACTGAAGCTTTCTTT. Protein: CASSLADRNTEAFF.

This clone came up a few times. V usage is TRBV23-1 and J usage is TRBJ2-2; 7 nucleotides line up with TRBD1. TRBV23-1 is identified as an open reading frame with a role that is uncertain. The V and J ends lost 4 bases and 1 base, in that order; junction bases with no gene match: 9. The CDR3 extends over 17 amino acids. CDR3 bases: TGCGCCAGCAGTCTGACCAGACAGGGCTTGAACACCGGGGAGCTGTTTTTT. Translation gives CASSLTRQGLNTGELFF.

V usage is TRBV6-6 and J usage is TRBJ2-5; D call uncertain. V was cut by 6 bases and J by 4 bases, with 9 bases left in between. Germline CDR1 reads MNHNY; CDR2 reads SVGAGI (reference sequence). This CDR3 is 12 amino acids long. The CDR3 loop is CASRAVGETQYF. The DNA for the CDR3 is TGTGCCAGCAGGGCAGTAGGAGAGACCCAGTACTTC.

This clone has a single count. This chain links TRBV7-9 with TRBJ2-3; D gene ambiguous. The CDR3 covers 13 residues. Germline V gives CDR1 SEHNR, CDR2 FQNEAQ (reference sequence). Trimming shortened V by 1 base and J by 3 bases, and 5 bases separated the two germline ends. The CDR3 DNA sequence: TGTGCCAGCAGCTTAGGTGGAACAGATACGCAGTATTTT. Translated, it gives CASSLGGTDTQYF. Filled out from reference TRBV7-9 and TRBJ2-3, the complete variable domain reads DTGVSQNPRHKITKRGQNVTFRCDPISEHNRLYWYRQTLGQGPEFLTYFQNEAQLEKSRLLSDRFSAERPKGSFSTLEIQRTEQGDSAMYLCASSLGGTDTQYFGPGTRLTVL.

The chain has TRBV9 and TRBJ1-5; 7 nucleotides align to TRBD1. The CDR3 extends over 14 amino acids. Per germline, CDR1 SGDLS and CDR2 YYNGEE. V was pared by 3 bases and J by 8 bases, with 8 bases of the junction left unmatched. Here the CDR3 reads CASSAGGGNEPQHF. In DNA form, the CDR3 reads TGTGCCAGCAGCGCAGGGGGAGGGAATGAGCCCCAGCATTTT.

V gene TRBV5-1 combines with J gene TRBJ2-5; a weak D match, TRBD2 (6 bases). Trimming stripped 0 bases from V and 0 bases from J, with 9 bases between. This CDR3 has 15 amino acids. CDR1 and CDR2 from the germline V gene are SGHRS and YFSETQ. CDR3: CASSLAPSDQETQYF. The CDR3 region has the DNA TGCGCCAGCAGCTTGGCTCCTAGCGACCAAGAGACCCAGTACTTC.

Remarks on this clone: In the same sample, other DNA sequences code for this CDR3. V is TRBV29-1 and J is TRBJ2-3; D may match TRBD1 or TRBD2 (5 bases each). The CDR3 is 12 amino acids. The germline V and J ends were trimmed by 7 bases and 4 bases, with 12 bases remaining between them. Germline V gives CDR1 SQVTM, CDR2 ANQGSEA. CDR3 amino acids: CSADRGADTQYF. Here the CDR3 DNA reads TGCAGCGCAGACCGGGGCGCAGATACGCAGTATTTT.

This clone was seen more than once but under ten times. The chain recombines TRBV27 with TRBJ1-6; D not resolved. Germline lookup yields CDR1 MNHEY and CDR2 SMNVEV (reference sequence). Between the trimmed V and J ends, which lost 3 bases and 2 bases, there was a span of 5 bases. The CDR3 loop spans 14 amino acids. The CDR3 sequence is CASSFQPYNSPLHF. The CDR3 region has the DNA TGTGCCAGCAGTTTCCAGCCCTATAATTCACCCCTCCACTTT.

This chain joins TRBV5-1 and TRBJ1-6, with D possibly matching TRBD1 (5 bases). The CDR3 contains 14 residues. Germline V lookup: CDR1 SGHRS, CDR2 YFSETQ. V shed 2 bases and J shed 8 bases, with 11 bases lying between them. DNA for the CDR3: TGCGCCAGCAGCTTTCAGGGTTTGGATTCACCCCTCCACTTT. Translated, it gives CASSFQGLDSPLHF.

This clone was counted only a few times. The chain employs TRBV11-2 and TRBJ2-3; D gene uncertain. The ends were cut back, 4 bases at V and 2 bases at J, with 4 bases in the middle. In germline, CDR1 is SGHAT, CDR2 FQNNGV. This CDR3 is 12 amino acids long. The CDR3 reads CASSSITDTQYF. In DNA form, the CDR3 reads TGTGCCAGCAGCTCGATCACAGATACGCAGTATTTT. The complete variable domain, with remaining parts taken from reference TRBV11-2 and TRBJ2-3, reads EAGVAQSPRYKIIEKRQSVAFWCNPISGHATLYWYQQILGQGPKLLIQFQNNGVVDDSQLPKDRFSAERLKGVDSTLKIQPAKLEDSAVYLCASSSITDTQYFGPGTRLTVL.

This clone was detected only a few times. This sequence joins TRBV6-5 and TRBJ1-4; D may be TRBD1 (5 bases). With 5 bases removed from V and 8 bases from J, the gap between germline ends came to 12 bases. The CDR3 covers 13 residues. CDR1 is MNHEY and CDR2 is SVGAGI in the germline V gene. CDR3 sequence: CASSRGAGEKLFF. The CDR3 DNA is TGTGCCAGCAGTCGAGGGGCTGGAGAAAAACTGTTTTTT.

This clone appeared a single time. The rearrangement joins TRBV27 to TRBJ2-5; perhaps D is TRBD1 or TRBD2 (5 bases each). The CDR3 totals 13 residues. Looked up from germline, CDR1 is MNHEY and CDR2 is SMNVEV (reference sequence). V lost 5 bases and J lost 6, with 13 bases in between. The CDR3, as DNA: TGTGCCAGCAGTCTTTCGGGGCTCCAGACCCAGTACTTC. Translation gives CASSLSGLQTQYF.

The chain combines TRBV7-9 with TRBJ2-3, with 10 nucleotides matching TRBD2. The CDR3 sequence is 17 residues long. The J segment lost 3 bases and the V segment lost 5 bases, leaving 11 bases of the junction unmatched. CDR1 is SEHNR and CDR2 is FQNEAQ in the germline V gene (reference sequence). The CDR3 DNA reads TGTGCCAGCAGCCCCTGGCTAGCGGGGGCCCGAACAGATACGCAGTATTTT. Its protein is CASSPWLAGARTDTQYF.

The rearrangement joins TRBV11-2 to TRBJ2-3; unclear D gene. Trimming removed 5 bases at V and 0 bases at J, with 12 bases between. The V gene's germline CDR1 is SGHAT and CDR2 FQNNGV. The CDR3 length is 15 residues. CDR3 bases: TGTGCCAGCAGCCCGTGGACGGCTAGCACAGATACGCAGTATTTT. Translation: CASSPWTASTDTQYF. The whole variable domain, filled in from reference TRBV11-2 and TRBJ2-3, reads EAGVAQSPRYKIIEKRQSVAFWCNPISGHATLYWYQQILGQGPKLLIQFQNNGVVDDSQLPKDRFSAERLKGVDSTLKIQPAKLEDSAVYLCASSPWTASTDTQYFGPGTRLTVL.

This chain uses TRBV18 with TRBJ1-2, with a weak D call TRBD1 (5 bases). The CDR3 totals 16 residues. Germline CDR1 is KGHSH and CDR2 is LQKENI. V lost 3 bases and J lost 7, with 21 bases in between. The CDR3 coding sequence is TGTGCCAGCTCACCTGATGGGACTCTGGGACGAAGTGGCTACACCTTC. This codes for CASSPDGTLGRSGYTF.

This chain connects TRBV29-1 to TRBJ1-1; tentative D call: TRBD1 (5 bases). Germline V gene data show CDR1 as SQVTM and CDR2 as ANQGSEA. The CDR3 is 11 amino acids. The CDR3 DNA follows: TGCAGGGGAGGGGTCGGGACTGAAGCTTTCTTT. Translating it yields CRGGVGTEAFF.

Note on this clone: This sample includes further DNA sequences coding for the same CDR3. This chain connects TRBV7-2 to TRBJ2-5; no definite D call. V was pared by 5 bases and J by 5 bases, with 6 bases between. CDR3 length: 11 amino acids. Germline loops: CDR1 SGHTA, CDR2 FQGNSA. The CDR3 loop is CASSPQETQYF. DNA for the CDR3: TGTGCCAGCAGCCCGCAGGAGACCCAGTACTTC.